The 8 T cell receptor beta chains below come from one sample, sequenced in a study of cytomegalovirus exposure and HLA in healthy donors. The PCR made use of 60 Vbeta and 13 Jbeta primers. Assay used: immunoSEQ multiplex PCR; TCRdb lists only in-frame clones, some missing. The sample shows tens of thousands of clones, over 55% of them seen only once. Sequences were obtained from PBMCs. The receptors shown here come from a woman in her forties or fifties in good health and CMV-seropositive.

The rearrangement links TRBV7-3 to TRBJ1-2; the D is unclear. The CDR3 runs to 12 residues. V shed 2 bases and J shed 8 bases, with 9 bases lying between them. The V gene's germline CDR1 is SGHTA and CDR2 FQGTGA. This CDR3 is CASSLDGEGYTF. DNA for the CDR3: TGTGCCAGCAGCTTAGACGGGGAAGGCTACACCTTC.

The V call is TRBV27, the J call TRBJ1-1; 8 nucleotides match TRBD1. V trimming: 4 bases; J trimming: 0 bases; junction bases outside the gene matches: 4. The CDR3 extends over 15 amino acids. Germline V gene sequence: CDR1 MNHEY, CDR2 SMNVEV (reference sequence). CDR3 coding DNA: TGTGCCAGCAGTTCACGGACAGGGATGAACACTGAAGCTTTCTTT. This gives the protein CASSSRTGMNTEAFF.

The CDR3 nucleotides read TGTGCCAGCAGCCACCAGACAAATGGCTACACCTTC. Its translation: CASSHQTNGYTF. The J gene is TRBJ1-2, the V gene TRBV7-9; D remains ambiguous. V shed 5 bases and J shed 6 bases, with 10 bases lying between them. CDR1 is SEHNR and CDR2 is FQNEAQ in the germline V gene (reference sequence). The length of the CDR3 is 12 residues.

The chain carries TRBV7-2 and TRBJ1-6, with D unclear. The CDR3 has 12 amino acids. The V and J ends lost 3 bases and 9 bases respectively, with 6 bases between them. Per the germline V gene, CDR1 is SGHTA and CDR2 is FQGNSA. Here the CDR3 DNA reads TGTGCCAGCAGCTTTCAGTCTTCACCCCTCCACTTT. As protein: CASSFQSSPLHF.

The V gene is TRBV5-4, the J gene TRBJ2-1; 7 bases agree with TRBD2. Germline CDR1 and CDR2: SGHNT and YYREEE (reference sequence). V was clipped by 4 bases and J by 0 bases; unmatched bases: 10. This CDR3 spans 17 amino acids. CDR3 residues: CASSADLAAISYNEQFF. The CDR3 nucleotides read TGTGCCAGCAGCGCGGACCTAGCGGCGATCTCCTACAATGAGCAGTTCTTC.

The V gene is TRBV27, the J gene TRBJ2-7; no reliable D call. V was shortened by 6 bases and J by 4 bases, with 19 bases between the two germline ends. Germline V CDR1 and CDR2: MNHEY, SMNVEV (reference sequence). This CDR3 contains 15 residues. CDR3 sequence: CASSPSTNGPYEQYF. Here the CDR3 DNA reads TGTGCCAGCAGCCCCTCGACAAATGGCCCATACGAGCAGTACTTC.

The V gene is TRBV2, the J gene TRBJ2-1; 8 bases are shared with TRBD1. The CDR3 is 15 residues long. In germline, CDR1 is SNHLY, CDR2 FYNNEI. Trimming removed 8 bases from V and 3 bases from J; junction bases left unmatched: 9. The CDR3 protein is CASGGDRGLYNEQFF. The CDR3, as DNA: TGTGCCAGCGGAGGAGACAGGGGACTCTACAATGAGCAGTTCTTC.

A few counts support this clone. The CDR3 here is CASSEVVYTEQYF. In DNA form, the CDR3 reads TGTGCCAGCTCCGAGGTGGTGTACACCGAGCAGTACTTC. The gene calls are TRBV2 and TRBJ2-7; D call uncertain. This CDR3 contains 13 residues. V lost 8 bases to trimming and J lost 6 bases, with 17 bases between them. Germline V lookup: CDR1 SNHLY, CDR2 FYNNEI. Full variable domain (rest looked up from reference TRBV2 and TRBJ2-7): EPEVTQTPSHQVTQMGQEVILRCVPISNHLYFYWYRQILGQKVEFLVSFYNNEISEKSEIFDDQFSVERPDGSNFTLKIRSTKLEDSAMYFCASSEVVYTEQYFGPGTRLTVT.